This T cell receptor (beta chain) was sequenced during a study of Graves' ophthalmopathy and Graves' hyperthyroidism. General observations from the study: Built on 13 signatures, a model told ophthalmopathy apart from stable hyperthyroidism with about 85% sensitivity and 81.08% specificity. In blood appeared most of the expanded thyroid clonotypes whose frequency exceeded 0.001.

Comments on this clonotype: The antigen remains unidentified.

Researchers took RNA transcripts and amplified TCR beta CDR3 regions from them. HTBI-primed RT-PCR formed the first round, and a multiplex PCR formed the second. MiXCR, run by TCRdb on the multiplex PCR reads, gives a single entry per CDR3 protein. This repertoire shows 150,000 to 200,000 distinct CDR3 sequences, 30% to 45% found once; its top ten account for 8% to 9%. A duration under 3 months, NOSPECS ≥4, CAS ≥3 and moderate-to-severe activity characterized the donors with ophthalmopathy. Clinical symptoms, serum thyroxine, TRAb, thyroid ultrasound and orbital computed tomography were relied on for diagnosis. The sequenced material came from peripheral blood. The sequence derives from a man younger than 40 with Graves' ophthalmopathy.

CDR3 sequence (DNA): TGTGCCAGTAGGGAAAGGGGGAGGCGTCAGCCCCAGCATTTT. This codes for CASRERGRRQPQHF. The chain employs TRBV19 and TRBJ1-5; the D gene is possibly TRBD1 (6 bases). Germline CDR1 LNHDA, CDR2 SQIVND (reference sequence). Trimming stripped 6 bases from V and 6 bases from J, with 15 bases between. The CDR3 consists of 14 residues.